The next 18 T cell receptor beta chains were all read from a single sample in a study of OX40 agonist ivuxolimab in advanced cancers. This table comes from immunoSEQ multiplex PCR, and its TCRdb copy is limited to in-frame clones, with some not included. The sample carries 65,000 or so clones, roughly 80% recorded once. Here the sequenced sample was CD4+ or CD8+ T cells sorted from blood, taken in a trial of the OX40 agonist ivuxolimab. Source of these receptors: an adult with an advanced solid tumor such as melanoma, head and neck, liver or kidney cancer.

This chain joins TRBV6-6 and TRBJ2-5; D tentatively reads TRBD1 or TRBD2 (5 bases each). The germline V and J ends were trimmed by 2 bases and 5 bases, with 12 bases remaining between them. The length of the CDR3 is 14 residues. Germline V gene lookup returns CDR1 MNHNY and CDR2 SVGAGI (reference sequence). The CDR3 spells CASSYHEEGETQYF. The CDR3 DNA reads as TGTGCCAGCAGTTACCACGAAGAGGGGGAGACCCAGTACTTC.

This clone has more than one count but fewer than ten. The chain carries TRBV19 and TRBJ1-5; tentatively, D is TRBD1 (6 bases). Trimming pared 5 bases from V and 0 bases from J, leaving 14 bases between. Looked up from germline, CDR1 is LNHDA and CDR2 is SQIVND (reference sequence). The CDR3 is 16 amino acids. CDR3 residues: CASSPPTGYSNQPQHF. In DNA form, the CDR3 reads TGTGCCAGTAGTCCGCCGACAGGTTATAGCAATCAGCCCCAGCATTTT. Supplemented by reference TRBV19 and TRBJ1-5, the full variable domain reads DGGITQSPKYLFRKEGQNVTLSCEQNLNHDAMYWYRQDPGQGLRLIYYSQIVNDFQKGDIAEGYSVSREKKESFPLTVTSAQKNPTAFYLCASSPPTGYSNQPQHFGDGTRLSIL.

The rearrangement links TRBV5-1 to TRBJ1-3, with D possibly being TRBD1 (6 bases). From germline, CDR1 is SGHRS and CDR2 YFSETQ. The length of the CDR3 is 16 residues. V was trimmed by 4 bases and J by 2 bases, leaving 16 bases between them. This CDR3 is CASSNRGGPPGNTIYF. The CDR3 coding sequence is TGCGCCAGCAGCAATCGAGGGGGTCCACCTGGAAACACCATATATTTT.

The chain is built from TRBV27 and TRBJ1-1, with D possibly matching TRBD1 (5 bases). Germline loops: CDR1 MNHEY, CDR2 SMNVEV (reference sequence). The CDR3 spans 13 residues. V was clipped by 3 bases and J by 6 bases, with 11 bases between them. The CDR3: CASSLSRDAEAFF. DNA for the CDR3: TGTGCCAGCAGTTTGAGCAGGGACGCTGAAGCTTTCTTT.

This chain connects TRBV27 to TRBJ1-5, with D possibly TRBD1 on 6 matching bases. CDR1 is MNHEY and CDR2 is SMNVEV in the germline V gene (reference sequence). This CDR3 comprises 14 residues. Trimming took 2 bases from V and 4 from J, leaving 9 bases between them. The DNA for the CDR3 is TGTGCCAGCAGTTTAAACAGGGCGAATCAGCCCCAGCATTTT. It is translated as CASSLNRANQPQHF.

For the CDR3, the DNA is TGTGCTAGTGGTTCCGGGGGGCCATGGACCGGGGAGCTGTTTTTT. Residues: CASGSGGPWTGELFF. The V gene is TRBV12-5, the J gene TRBJ2-2, with D possibly TRBD2 on 7 matching bases. V lost 4 bases and J 5 bases, leaving 14 bases between the germline ends. The CDR3 has 15 amino acids. Germline V lookup: CDR1 LGHNT, CDR2 FRNRAP.

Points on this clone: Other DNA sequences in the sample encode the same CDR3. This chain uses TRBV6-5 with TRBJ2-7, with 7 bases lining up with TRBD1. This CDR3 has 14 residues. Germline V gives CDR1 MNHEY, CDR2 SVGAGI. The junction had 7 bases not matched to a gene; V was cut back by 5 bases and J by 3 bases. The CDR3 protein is CASSRQGGSYEQYF. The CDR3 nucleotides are TGTGCCAGCAGTCGACAGGGTGGAAGCTACGAGCAGTACTTC.

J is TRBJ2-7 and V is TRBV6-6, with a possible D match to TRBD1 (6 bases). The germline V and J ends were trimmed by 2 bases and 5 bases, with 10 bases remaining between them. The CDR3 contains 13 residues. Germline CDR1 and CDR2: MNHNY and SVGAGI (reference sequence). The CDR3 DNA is TGTGCCAGCAGTTACGAGGGGGACCACGAGCAGTACTTC. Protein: CASSYEGDHEQYF.

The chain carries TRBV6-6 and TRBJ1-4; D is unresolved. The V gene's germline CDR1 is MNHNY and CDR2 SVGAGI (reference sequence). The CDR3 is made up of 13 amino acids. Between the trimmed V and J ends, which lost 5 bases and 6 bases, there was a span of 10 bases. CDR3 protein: CASSNYGDEKLFF. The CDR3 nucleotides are TGTGCCAGCAGTAACTACGGGGATGAAAAACTGTTTTTT.

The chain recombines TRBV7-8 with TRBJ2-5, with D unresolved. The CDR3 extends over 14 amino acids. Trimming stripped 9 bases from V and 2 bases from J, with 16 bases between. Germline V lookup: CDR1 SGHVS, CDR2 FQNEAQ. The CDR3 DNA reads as TGTGCCAGTGATTCGGACCGACGGCAAGAGACCCAGTACTTC. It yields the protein CASDSDRRQETQYF.

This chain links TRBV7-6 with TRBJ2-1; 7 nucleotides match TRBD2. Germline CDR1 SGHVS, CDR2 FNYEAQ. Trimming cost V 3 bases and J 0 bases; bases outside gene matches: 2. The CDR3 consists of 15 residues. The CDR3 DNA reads TGTGCCAGCAGCTTTAGCGGGTTCTCCTACAATGAGCAGTTCTTC. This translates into CASSFSGFSYNEQFF.

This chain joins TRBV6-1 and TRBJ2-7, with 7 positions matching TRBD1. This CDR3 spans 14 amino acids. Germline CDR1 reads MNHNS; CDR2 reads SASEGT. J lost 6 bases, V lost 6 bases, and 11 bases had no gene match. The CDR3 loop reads CASSRQGTSPEQYF. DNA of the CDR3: TGTGCCAGCAGCCGACAGGGTACTTCCCCCGAGCAGTACTTC.

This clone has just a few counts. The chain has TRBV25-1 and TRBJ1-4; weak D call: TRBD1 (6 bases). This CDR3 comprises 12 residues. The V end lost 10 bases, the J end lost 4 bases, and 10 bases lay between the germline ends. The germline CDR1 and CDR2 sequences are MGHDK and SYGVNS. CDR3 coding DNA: TGTGCCACCAGGACAGATAATGAAAAACTGTTTTTT. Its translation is CATRTDNEKLFF. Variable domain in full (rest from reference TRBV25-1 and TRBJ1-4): EADIYQTPRYLVIGTGKKITLECSQTMGHDKMYWYQQDPGMELHLIHYSYGVNSTEKGDLSSESTVSRIRTEHFPLTLESARPSHTSQYLCATRTDNEKLFFGSGTQLSVL.

CDR3: CASSSWTEWNEQFF. CDR3 DNA sequence: TGTGCCAGCTCATCTTGGACAGAGTGGAATGAGCAGTTCTTC. The chain has TRBV18 and TRBJ2-1; perhaps TRBD1 as D (6 bases). Germline values: CDR1 KGHSH, CDR2 LQKENI. The ends were cut back, 5 bases at V and 7 bases at J, with 15 bases in the middle. This CDR3 has 14 residues.

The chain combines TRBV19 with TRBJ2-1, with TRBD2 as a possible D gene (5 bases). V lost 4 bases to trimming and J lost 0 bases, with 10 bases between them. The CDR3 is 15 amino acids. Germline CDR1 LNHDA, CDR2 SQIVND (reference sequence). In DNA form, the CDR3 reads TGTGCCAGTAGTAGAGCGGCGAGCTCCTACAATGAGCAGTTCTTC. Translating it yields CASSRAASSYNEQFF. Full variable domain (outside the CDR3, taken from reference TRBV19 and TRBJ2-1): DGGITQSPKYLFRKEGQNVTLSCEQNLNHDAMYWYRQDPGQGLRLIYYSQIVNDFQKGDIAEGYSVSREKKESFPLTVTSAQKNPTAFYLCASSRAASSYNEQFFGPGTRLTVL.

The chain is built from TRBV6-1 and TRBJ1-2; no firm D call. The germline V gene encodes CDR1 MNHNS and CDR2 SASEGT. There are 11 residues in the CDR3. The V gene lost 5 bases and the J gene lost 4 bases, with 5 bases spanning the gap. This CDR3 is CASSLGYGYTF. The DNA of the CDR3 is TGTGCCAGCAGTCTGGGCTATGGCTACACCTTC.

CDR3 sequence reads: CASSPRWTGGFDEQYF. The DNA for the CDR3 is TGTGCCAGCAGCCCTCGATGGACAGGGGGCTTTGACGAGCAGTACTTC. This chain joins TRBV21-1 and TRBJ2-7; the table calls TRBD1, which could not be checked here. TRBV21-1 is a listed pseudogene. The CDR3 is made up of 16 amino acids.

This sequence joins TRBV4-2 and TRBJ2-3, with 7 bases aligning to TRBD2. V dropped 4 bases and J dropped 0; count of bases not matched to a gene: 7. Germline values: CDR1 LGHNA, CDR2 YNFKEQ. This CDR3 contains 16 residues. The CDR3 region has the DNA TGTGCCAGCAGCCCTCTTGGGGGGGGTAGCACAGATACGCAGTATTTT. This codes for CASSPLGGGSTDTQYF.